This entry features one T cell receptor (beta chain) sequence. Its antigen is unknown. Primers: 60 Vbeta forward and 13 Jbeta reverse. Measured with immunoSEQ multiplex PCR; TCRdb has only the in-frame clones, and not every one. The sample contains 70,000 to 90,000 clones, approximately 70% of which appear only once. CDR3 length: 14 amino acids. Germline CDR1 is SGHRS and CDR2 is YFSETQ. Trimming cost V 6 bases and J 1 base, with 13 bases left between them. The donors, nominally healthy at sampling, likely had unrecorded immune exposures. The data derive from a study of cytomegalovirus exposure and HLA in healthy donors. Findings and limits, study-wide: Some V segments (TRBV6-2 and TRBV6-3 among them) were excluded as indistinguishable.

The receptor's source is a man aged 55 to 70 in good health and CMV-seropositive. The sample comprised PBMCs. V is TRBV5-1 and J is TRBJ2-5; D might be TRBD2 (5 bases). The CDR3 is CASTTGNPQETQYF. As DNA, the CDR3 is TGCGCCAGCACCACCGGGAACCCCCAAGAGACCCAGTACTTC. The full variable domain, with the rest looked up from reference TRBV5-1 and TRBJ2-5, is KAGVTQTPRYLIKTRGQQVTLSCSPISGHRSVSWYQQTPGQGLQFLFEYFSETQRNKGNFPGRFSGRQFSNSRSEMNVSTLELGDSALYLCASTTGNPQETQYFGPGTRLLVL.